Sequencing of this TCR beta chain was carried out in a study of cytomegalovirus exposure and HLA in healthy donors. Whole-study context: The 120 validation repertoires, a later analysis reported, used the same platform as the approximately 730 repertoires from the first cohort. Study-wide results and caveats: It was confirmed in vitro that a few of the CMV-associated chains were specific for CMV antigens.

In the case of this clone: The antigen remains undetermined.

Clones were read by immunoSEQ multiplex PCR, and TCRdb kept only the in-frame ones, dropping some. The data hold 200,000 to 250,000 clones, with just under 90% observed a single time. The donors were members of the validation cohort, which comprised 120 subjects and was separate from the first cohort of 600 to 800 subjects. This CDR3 region has 14 residues. Germline loops: CDR1 SGHTA, CDR2 FQGNSA. V was cut by 3 bases and J by 7 bases, with 10 bases left in between. The receptor was derived from a man aged 18 to 35 in good health and CMV-seronegative. The material sequenced was PBMCs. The chain employs TRBV7-2 and TRBJ1-6; D uncertain. In nucleotides, the CDR3 is TGTGCCAGCAGCTTTACCCCACGGAATTCACCCCTCCACTTT. Amino acids: CASSFTPRNSPLHF.